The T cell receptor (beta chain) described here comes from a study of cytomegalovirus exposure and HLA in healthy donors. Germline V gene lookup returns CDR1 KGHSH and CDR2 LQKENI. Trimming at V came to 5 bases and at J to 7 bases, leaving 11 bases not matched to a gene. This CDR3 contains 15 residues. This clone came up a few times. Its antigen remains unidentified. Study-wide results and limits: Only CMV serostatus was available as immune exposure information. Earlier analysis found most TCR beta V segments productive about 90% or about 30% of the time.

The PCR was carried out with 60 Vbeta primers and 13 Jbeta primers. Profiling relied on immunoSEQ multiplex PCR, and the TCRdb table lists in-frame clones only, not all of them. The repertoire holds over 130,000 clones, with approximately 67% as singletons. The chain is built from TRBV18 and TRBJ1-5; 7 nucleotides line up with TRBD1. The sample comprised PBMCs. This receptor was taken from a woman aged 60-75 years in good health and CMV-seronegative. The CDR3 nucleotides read TGTGCCAGCTCAGCTTCGGACAGGTCAGGGCAGCCCCAGCATTTT. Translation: CASSASDRSGQPQHF.